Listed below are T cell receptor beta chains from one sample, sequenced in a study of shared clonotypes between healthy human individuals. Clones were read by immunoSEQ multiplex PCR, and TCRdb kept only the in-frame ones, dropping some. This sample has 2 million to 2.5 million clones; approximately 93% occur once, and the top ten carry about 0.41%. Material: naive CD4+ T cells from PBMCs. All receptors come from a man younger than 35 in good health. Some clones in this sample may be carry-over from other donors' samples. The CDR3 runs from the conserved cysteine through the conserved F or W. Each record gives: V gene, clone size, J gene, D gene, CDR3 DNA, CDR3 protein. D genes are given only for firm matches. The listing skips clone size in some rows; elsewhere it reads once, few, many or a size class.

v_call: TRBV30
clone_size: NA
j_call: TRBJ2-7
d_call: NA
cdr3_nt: TGTGCCTGGAGTTTTTCAGAGGAGCAGTACTTC
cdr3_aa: CAWSFSEEQYF

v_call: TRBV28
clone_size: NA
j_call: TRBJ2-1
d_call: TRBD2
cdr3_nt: TGTGCCAGCAGTTTACTAGCGGGCTATGAGCAGTTCTTC
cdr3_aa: CASSLLAGYEQFF

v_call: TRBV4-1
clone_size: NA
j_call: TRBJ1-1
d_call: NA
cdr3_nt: TGCGCCAGCAGCCGAGGACCGAACACTGAAGCTTTCTTT
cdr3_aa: CASSRGPNTEAFF

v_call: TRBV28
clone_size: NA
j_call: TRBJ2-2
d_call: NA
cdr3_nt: TGTGCCAGCAGTCCGCATTCGGACACCGGGGAGCTGTTTTTT
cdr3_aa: CASSPHSDTGELFF

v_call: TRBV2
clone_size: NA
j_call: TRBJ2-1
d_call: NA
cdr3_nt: TGTGCCAGCAGTATACAGGGTGGGTCCTACAATGAGCAGTTCTTC
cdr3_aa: CASSIQGGSYNEQFF

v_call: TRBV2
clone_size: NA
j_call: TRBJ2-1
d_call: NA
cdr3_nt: TGTGCCAGCACTTCCGTAGGGAGCAATGAGCAGTTCTTC
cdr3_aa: CASTSVGSNEQFF

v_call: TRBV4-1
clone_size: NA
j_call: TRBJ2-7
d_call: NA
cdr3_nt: TGCGCCAGCAGCCCCCTCCTTACAGCCGCCTACGAGCAGTACTTC
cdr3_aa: CASSPLLTAAYEQYF

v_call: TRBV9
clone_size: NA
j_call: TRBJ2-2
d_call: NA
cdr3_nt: TGTGCCAGCAGCGTAGTAAGCCCCGGGGAGCTGTTTTTT
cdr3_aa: CASSVVSPGELFF

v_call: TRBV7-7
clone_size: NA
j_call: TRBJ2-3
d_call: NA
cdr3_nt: TGTGCCAGCAGCTTATGGGTTGGAGATACGCAGTATTTT
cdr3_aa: CASSLWVGDTQYF

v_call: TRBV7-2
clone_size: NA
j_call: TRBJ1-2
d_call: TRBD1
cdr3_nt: TGTGCCAGCAGCCTCAGGGACAGGGATGGCTACACCTTC
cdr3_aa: CASSLRDRDGYTF

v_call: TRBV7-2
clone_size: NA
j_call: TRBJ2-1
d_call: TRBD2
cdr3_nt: TGTGCCAGCAGCTCTGGAATTAGAGGACTAGTCGGGCCCCCTAGGGAGCAGTTCTTC
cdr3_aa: CASSSGIRGLVGPPREQFF

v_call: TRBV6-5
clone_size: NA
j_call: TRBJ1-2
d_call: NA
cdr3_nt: TGTGCCAGCAGCCGTTCAGGGTTTAACTATGGCTACACCTTC
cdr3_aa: CASSRSGFNYGYTF

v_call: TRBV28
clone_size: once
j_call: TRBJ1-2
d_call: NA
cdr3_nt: TGTGCCAGCAGGAGCTGGGCAGGCCATAACTATGGCTACACCTTC
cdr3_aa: CASRSWAGHNYGYTF

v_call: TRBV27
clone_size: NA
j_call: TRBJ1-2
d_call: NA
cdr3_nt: TGTGCCAGCAGTACCCGACAGGCTGGCTACACCTTC
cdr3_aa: CASSTRQAGYTF

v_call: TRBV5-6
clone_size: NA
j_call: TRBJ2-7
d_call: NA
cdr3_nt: TGTGCCAGCAGCTTGTACCGGTTGTCAGCCCAAGGGGGCTACGAGCAGTACTTC
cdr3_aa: CASSLYRLSAQGGYEQYF